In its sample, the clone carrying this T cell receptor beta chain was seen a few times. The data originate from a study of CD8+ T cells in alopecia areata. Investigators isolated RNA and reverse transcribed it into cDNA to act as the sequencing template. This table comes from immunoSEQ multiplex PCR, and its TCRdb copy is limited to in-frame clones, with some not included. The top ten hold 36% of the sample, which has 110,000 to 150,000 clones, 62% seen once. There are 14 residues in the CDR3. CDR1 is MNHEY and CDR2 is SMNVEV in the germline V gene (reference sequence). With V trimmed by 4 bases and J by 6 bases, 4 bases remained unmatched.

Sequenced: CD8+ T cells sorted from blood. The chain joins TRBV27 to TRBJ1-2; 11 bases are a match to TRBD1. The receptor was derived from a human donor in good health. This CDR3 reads CASSSGQGANGYTF. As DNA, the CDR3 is TGTGCCAGCAGTTCAGGACAGGGGGCGAATGGCTACACCTTC.